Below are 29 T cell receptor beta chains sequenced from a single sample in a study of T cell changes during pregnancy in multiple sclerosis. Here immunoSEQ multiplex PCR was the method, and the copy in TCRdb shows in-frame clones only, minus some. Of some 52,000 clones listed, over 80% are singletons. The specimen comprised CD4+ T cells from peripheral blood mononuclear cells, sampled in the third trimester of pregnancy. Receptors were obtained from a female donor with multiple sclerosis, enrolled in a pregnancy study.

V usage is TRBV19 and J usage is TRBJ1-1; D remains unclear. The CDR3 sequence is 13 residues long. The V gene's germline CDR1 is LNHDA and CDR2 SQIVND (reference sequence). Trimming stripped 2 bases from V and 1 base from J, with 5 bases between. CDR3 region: CASSIRGNTEAFF. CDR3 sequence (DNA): TGTGCCAGTAGTATACGGGGGAACACTGAAGCTTTCTTT.

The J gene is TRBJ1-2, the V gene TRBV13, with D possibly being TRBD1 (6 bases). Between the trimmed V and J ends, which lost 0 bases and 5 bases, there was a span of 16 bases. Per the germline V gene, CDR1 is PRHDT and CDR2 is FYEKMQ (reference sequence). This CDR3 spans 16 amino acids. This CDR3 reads CASSLGRGSPYYGYTF. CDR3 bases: TGTGCCAGCAGCTTAGGCAGGGGCAGTCCTTATTATGGCTACACCTTC. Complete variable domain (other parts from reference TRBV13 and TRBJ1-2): AAGVIQSPRHLIKEKRETATLKCYPIPRHDTVYWYQQGPGQDPQFLISFYEKMQSDKGSIPDRFSAQQFSDYHSELNMSSLELGDSALYFCASSLGRGSPYYGYTFGSGTRLTVV.

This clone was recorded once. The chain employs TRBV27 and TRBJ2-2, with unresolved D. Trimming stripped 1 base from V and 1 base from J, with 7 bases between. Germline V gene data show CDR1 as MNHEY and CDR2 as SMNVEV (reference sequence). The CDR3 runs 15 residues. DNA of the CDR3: TGTGCCAGCAGTTTATTTTTCGGGAACACCGGGGAGCTGTTTTTT. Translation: CASSLFFGNTGELFF.

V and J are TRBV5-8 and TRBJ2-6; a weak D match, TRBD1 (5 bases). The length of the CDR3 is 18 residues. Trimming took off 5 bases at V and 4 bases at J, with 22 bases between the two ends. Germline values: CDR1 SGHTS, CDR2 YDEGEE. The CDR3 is CASSLTVGALWGANVLTF. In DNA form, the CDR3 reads TGTGCCAGCAGTTTGACAGTTGGGGCCCTCTGGGGGGCCAACGTCCTGACTTTC. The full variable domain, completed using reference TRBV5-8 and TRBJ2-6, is EAGVTQSPTHLIKTRGQQATLRCSPISGHTSVYWYQQALGLGLQFLLWYDEGEERNRGNFPPRFSGRQFPNYSSELNVNALELEDSALYLCASSLTVGALWGANVLTFGAGSRLTVL.

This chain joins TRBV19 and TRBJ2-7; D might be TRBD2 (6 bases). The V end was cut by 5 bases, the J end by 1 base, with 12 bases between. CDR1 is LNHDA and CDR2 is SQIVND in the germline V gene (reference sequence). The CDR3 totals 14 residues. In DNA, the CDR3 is TGTGCCAGTAGTGCCGGGACTGGATCCTACGAGCAGTACTTC. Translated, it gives CASSAGTGSYEQYF.

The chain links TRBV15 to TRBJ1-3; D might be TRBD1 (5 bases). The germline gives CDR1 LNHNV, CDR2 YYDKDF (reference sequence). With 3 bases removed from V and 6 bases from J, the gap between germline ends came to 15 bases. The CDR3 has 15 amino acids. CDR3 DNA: TGTGCCACCAGCAGGACCTCCAGGGATCTAAACACCATATATTTT. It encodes CATSRTSRDLNTIYF.

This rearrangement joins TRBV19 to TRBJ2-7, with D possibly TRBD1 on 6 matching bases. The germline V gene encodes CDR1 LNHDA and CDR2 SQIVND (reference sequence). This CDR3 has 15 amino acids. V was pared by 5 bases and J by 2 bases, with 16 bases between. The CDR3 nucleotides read TGTGCCAGTAGTCGACGGGACACAAGACCCTACGAGCAGTACTTC. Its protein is CASSRRDTRPYEQYF.

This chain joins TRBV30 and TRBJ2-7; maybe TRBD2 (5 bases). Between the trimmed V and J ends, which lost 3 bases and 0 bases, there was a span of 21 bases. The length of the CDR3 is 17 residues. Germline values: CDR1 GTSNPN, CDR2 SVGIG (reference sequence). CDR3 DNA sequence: TGTGCCTGGAGGCCCAATGACTTTCAGCGGCCCTCCTACGAGCAGTACTTC. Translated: CAWRPNDFQRPSYEQYF.

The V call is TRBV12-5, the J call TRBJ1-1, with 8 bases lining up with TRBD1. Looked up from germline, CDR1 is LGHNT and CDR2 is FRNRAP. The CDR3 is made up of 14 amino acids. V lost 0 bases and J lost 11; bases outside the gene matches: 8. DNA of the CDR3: TGTGCTAGTGGTTTGGTAGAGCAGGGGGCGCGGGCTTTCTTT. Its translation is CASGLVEQGARAFF. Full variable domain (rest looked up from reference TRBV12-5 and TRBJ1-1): DARVTQTPRHKVTEMGQEVTMRCQPILGHNTVFWYRQTMMQGLELLAYFRNRAPLDDSGMPKDRFSAEMPDATLATLKIQPSEPRDSAVYFCASGLVEQGARAFFGQGTRLTVV.

DNA of the CDR3: TGCGCCAGCAGCCGCACACAGGGGCAGGGTTATGGCTACACCTTC. It translates to CASSRTQGQGYGYTF. This chain uses TRBV5-1 with TRBJ1-2; 7 bases map to TRBD1. Germline V gene lookup returns CDR1 SGHRS and CDR2 YFSETQ. The CDR3 sequence is 15 residues long. V was pared by 4 bases and J by 5 bases, with 11 bases of the junction left unmatched.

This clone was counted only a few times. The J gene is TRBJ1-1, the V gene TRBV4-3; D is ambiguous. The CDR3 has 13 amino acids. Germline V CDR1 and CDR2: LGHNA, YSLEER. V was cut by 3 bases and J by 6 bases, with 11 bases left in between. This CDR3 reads CASSHDLAAEAFF. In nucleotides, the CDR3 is TGCGCCAGCAGCCATGACTTGGCAGCTGAAGCTTTCTTT.

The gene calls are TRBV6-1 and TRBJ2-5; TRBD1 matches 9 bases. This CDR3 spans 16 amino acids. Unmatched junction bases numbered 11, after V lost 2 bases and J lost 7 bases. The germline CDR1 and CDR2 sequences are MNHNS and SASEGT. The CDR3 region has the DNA TGTGCCAGCAGTGAACGAGCCGGGACAGGGTTTGCGACCCAGTACTTC. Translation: CASSERAGTGFATQYF.

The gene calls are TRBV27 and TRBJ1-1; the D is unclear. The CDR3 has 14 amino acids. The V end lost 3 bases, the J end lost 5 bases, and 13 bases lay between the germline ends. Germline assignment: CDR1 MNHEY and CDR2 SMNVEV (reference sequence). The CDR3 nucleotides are TGTGCCAGCAGTTTGAGGCGTACGGGAACTGAAGCTTTCTTT. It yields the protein CASSLRRTGTEAFF.

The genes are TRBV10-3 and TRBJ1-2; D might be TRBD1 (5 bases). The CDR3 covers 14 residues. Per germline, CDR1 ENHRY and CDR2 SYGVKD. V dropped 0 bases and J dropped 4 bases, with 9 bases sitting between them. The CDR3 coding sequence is TGTGCCATCAGTGAGTCTCAGGGTATCTATGGCTACACCTTC. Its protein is CAISESQGIYGYTF.

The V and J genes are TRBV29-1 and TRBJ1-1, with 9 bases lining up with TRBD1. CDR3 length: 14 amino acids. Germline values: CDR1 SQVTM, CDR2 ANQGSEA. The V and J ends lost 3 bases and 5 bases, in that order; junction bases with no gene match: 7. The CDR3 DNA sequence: TGCAGCGTTGAGCTACAGGGGGCGCCTACTGAAGCTTTCTTT. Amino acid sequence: CSVELQGAPTEAFF.

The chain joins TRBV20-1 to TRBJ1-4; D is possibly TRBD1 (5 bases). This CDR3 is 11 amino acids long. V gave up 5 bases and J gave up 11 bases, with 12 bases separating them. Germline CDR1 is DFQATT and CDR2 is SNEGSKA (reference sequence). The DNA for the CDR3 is TGCAGTGCTGGGATTAGGGGTAAACTGTTTTTT. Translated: CSAGIRGKLFF.

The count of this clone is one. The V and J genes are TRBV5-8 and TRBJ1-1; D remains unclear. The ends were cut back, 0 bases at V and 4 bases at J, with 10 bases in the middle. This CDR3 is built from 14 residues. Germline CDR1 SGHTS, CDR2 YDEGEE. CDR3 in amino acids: CASSLVAVSTEAFF. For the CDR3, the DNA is TGTGCCAGCAGCTTGGTGGCTGTTTCCACTGAAGCTTTCTTT.

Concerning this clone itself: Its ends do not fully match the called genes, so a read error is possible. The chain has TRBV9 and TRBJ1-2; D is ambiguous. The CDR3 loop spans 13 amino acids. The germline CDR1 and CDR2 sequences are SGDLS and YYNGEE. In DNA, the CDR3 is TGTGACAGCAGCGTAGAAGGAGGGTTTGGCTACACCTTC. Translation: CDSSVEGGFGYTF.

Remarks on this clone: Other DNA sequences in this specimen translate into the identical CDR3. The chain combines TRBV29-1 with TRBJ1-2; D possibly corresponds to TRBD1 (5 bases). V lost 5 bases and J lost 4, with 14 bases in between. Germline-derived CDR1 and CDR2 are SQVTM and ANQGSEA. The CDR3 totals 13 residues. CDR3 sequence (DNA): TGCAGCGTTTCGGTCGGGGGGGGCTATGGCTACACCTTC. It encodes CSVSVGGGYGYTF.

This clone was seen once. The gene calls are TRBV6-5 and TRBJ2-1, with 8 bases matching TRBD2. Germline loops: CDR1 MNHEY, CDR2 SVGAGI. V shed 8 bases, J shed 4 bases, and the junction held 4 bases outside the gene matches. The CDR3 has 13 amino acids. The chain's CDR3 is CASAGTRYNEQFF. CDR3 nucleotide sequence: TGTGCCAGCGCCGGGACTAGGTACAATGAGCAGTTCTTC.

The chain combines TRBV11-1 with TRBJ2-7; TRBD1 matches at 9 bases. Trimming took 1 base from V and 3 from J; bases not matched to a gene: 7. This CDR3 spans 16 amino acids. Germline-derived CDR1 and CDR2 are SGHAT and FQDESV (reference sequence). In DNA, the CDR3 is TGTGCCAGCAGCTTAGGGAGGACAGGGGAATTCTACGAGCAGTACTTC. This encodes CASSLGRTGEFYEQYF.

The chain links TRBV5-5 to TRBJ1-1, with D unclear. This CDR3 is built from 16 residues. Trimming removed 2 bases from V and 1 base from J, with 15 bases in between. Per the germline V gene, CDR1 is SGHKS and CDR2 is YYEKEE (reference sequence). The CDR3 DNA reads TGTGCCAGCAGCTTAATGCGGGCAGGAAAGAACACTGAAGCTTTCTTT. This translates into CASSLMRAGKNTEAFF.

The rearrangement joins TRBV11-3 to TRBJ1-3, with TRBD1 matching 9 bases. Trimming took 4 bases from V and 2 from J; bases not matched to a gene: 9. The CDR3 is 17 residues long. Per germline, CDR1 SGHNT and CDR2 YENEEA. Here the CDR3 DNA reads TGTGCCAGCAGCTCGAGTACCGGGACAGGGACTGGAAACACCATATATTTT. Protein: CASSSSTGTGTGNTIYF.

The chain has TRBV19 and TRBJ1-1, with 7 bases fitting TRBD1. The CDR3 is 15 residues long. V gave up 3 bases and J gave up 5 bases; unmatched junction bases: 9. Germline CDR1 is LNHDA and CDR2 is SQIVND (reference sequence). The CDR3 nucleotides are TGTGCCAGTAGTATGACGGGACAGATCCGGACTGAAGCTTTCTTT. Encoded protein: CASSMTGQIRTEAFF.

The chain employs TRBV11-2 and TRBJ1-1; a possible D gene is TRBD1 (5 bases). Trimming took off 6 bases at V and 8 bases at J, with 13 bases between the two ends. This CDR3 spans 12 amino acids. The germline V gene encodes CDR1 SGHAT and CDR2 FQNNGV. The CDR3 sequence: CASRIRQGEAFF. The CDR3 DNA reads TGTGCCAGCAGGATTCGGCAGGGCGAAGCTTTCTTT.

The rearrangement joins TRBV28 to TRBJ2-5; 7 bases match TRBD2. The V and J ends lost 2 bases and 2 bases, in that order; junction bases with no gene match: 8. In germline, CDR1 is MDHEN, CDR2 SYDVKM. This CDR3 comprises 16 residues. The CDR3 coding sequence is TGTGCCAGCAGTTTACGGGGGGATCAGTTTCAAGAGACCCAGTACTTC. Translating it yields CASSLRGDQFQETQYF.

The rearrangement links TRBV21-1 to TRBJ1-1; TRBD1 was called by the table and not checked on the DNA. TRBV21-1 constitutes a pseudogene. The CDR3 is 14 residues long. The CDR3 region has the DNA TGTGCCAGCAGCAAGCCGGACAGGAATGACCGGGCTTTCTTT. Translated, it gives CASSKPDRNDRAFF.

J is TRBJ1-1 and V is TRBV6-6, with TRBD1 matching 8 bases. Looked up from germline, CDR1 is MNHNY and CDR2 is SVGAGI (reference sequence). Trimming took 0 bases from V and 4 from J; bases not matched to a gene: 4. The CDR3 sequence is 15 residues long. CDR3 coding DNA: TGTGCCAGCAGTTACTCTGCGACAGGGGTCACTGAAGCTTTCTTT. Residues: CASSYSATGVTEAFF.

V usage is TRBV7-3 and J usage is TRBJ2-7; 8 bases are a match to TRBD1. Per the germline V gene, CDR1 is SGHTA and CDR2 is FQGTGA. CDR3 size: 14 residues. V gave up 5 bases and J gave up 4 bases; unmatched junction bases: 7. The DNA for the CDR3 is TGTGCCAGCAGCCCCACCCGGGACAGGTACGAGCAGTACTTC. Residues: CASSPTRDRYEQYF.